This is a list of T cell receptor beta chains from one sample in a study of identical twins. TCRdb ran MiXCR on the 5' RACE reads and lists one entry per CDR3 protein. The sample lists more than 650,000 distinct CDR3 sequences; over 5% were seen once. Specimen: naive T cells sorted from blood. These receptors originate from a man between 18 and 29 years old in good health. Both conserved end residues are part of each CDR3. A D gene is named only where the DNA matches it firmly. Size tells how often a clone was seen (once, few, many) or the class of an expanded clone, and some rows leave it out.

V: TRBV7-2; J: TRBJ2-3; D: NA; length: 13; size: many; CDR3: CASNPGVTDTQYF; DNA: TGTGCCAGCAACCCCGGGGTTACAGATACGCAGTATTTT
V: TRBV20-1; J: TRBJ2-3; D: NA; length: 15; size: NA; CDR3: CSARDGVEGTDTQYF; DNA: TGCAGTGCTAGAGATGGGGTTGAGGGCACAGATACGCAGTATTTT
V: TRBV18; J: TRBJ1-4; D: TRBD1; length: 14; size: NA; CDR3: CASSQRTGDEKLFF; DNA: TGTGCCAGCTCCCAGAGGACAGGTGATGAAAAACTGTTTTTT
V: TRBV12-3/TRBV12-4; J: TRBJ2-6; D: NA; length: 17; size: few; CDR3: CASLGNRVGSGANVLTF; DNA: TGTGCCAGCCTCGGGAACAGGGTAGGCTCTGGGGCCAACGTCCTGACTTTC
V: TRBV5-6; J: TRBJ2-5; D: NA; length: 12; size: NA; CDR3: CASSRVAETQYF; DNA: TGTGCCAGCAGTAGGGTGGCAGAGACCCAGTACTTC
V: TRBV20-1; J: TRBJ1-2; D: TRBD1; length: 13; size: few; CDR3: CSANGQGVGGYTF; DNA: TGCAGTGCTAACGGACAGGGCGTAGGGGGCTACACCTTC
V: TRBV18; J: TRBJ1-5; D: TRBD1; length: 15; size: few; CDR3: CASSPQTGDRQPQHF; DNA: TGTGCCAGCTCACCCCAGACAGGGGACCGTCAGCCCCAGCATTTT
V: TRBV11-2; J: TRBJ2-1; D: TRBD2; length: 16; size: many; CDR3: CASSLFGTSGYNEQFF; DNA: TGTGCCAGCAGCTTATTTGGGACTAGCGGCTACAATGAGCAGTTCTTC
V: TRBV12-3/TRBV12-4; J: TRBJ2-5; D: NA; length: 14; size: many; CDR3: CASSFPARGQTQYF; DNA: TGTGCCAGCAGTTTCCCCGCCCGGGGGCAGACCCAGTACTTC
V: TRBV7-2; J: TRBJ1-5; D: NA; length: 13; size: few; CDR3: CASSLEPNQPQHF; DNA: TGTGCCAGCAGCTTAGAACCGAATCAGCCCCAGCATTTT
V: TRBV12-3/TRBV12-4; J: TRBJ2-4; D: TRBD2; length: 13; size: few; CDR3: CASSLWGGHIQYF; DNA: TGTGCCAGCAGTTTATGGGGGGGACACATTCAGTACTTC
V: TRBV11-2; J: TRBJ2-1; D: TRBD2; length: 17; size: many; CDR3: CASSQPKGLAGGNEQFF; DNA: TGTGCCAGCAGCCAACCAAAGGGACTAGCGGGAGGCAATGAGCAGTTCTTC
V: TRBV29-1; J: TRBJ2-1; D: TRBD1; length: 15; size: many; CDR3: CSLGGQVSSYNEQFF; DNA: TGCAGCCTAGGCGGACAGGTGAGCTCCTACAATGAGCAGTTCTTC
V: TRBV25-1; J: TRBJ2-1; D: NA; length: 13; size: many; CDR3: CATSEGRYNEQFF; DNA: TGTGCCACCTCCGAGGGCCGGTACAATGAGCAGTTCTTC
V: TRBV20-1; J: TRBJ2-1; D: TRBD2; length: 14; size: NA; CDR3: CSARTSGRGNEQFF; DNA: TGCAGTGCGAGGACTAGCGGGAGAGGCAATGAGCAGTTCTTC
V: TRBV29-1; J: TRBJ2-1; D: NA; length: 12; size: few; CDR3: CVVGSADNEQFF; DNA: TGCGTTGTGGGCTCAGCGGACAATGAGCAGTTCTTC
V: TRBV18; J: TRBJ1-4; D: NA; length: 14; size: NA; CDR3: CASSPPNTHEKLFF; DNA: TGTGCCAGCTCACCACCGAATACGCATGAAAAACTGTTTTTT
V: TRBV6-2/TRBV6-3; J: TRBJ2-1; D: TRBD2; length: 13; size: many; CDR3: CASTSGRINEQFF; DNA: TGTGCCAGTACTAGCGGGAGAATCAATGAGCAGTTCTTC
V: TRBV20-1; J: TRBJ1-3; D: NA; length: 15; size: NA; CDR3: CSARGDRRFGNTIYF; DNA: TGCAGTGCTAGAGGTGACAGGAGATTTGGAAACACCATATATTTT
V: TRBV20-1; J: TRBJ2-1; D: TRBD2; length: 15; size: many; CDR3: CSARGRLAEMYEQFF; DNA: TGCAGTGCTAGGGGACGCCTAGCGGAGATGTATGAGCAGTTCTTC
V: TRBV6-1; J: TRBJ2-2; D: NA; length: 16; size: many; CDR3: CASSERLGRSHGELFF; DNA: TGTGCCAGCAGTGAGAGACTAGGAAGGTCCCACGGGGAGCTGTTTTTT
V: TRBV29-1; J: TRBJ1-1; D: NA; length: 10; size: many; CDR3: CSVSNARAFF; DNA: TGCAGCGTTAGTAACGCGAGAGCTTTCTTT
V: TRBV7-2; J: TRBJ2-2; D: NA; length: 14; size: NA; CDR3: CTSSLGRDTGELFF; DNA: TGTACCAGCAGCTTAGGGCGGGATACCGGGGAGCTGTTTTTT
V: TRBV5-1; J: TRBJ2-5; D: TRBD2; length: 16; size: many; CDR3: CASSLGASGPQETQYF; DNA: TGCGCCAGCAGCTTGGGGGCTAGCGGGCCACAAGAGACCCAGTACTTC
V: TRBV2; J: TRBJ2-3; D: TRBD2; length: 15; size: few; CDR3: CASRALAASTDTQYF; DNA: TGTGCCAGCCGAGCTCTAGCGGCGAGCACAGATACGCAGTATTTT
V: TRBV29-1; J: TRBJ2-2; D: NA; length: 13; size: many; CDR3: CSVEYQLTGELFF; DNA: TGCAGCGTTGAGTATCAGCTGACCGGGGAGCTGTTTTTT
V: TRBV11-2; J: TRBJ2-7; D: NA; length: 14; size: many; CDR3: CASTTDHVNYEQYF; DNA: TGTGCCAGCACCACAGATCACGTTAACTACGAGCAGTACTTC
V: TRBV7-9; J: TRBJ2-5; D: NA; length: 13; size: NA; CDR3: CASSLAVRETQYF; DNA: TGTGCCAGCAGCTTAGCCGTACGGGAGACCCAGTACTTC
V: TRBV5-1; J: TRBJ2-1; D: TRBD2; length: 16; size: many; CDR3: CASSLGLADSYNEQFF; DNA: TGCGCCAGCAGCCTCGGACTAGCAGACTCCTACAATGAGCAGTTCTTC
V: TRBV15; J: TRBJ2-1; D: TRBD2; length: 16; size: many; CDR3: CATSREAGGPYNEQFF; DNA: TGTGCCACCAGCAGAGAGGCGGGAGGGCCCTACAATGAGCAGTTCTTC
V: TRBV3-1; J: TRBJ2-1; D: NA; length: 12; size: NA; CDR3: CASSQRGGWQFF; DNA: TGTGCCAGCAGCCAAAGAGGGGGGTGGCAGTTCTTC
V: TRBV19; J: TRBJ1-1; D: NA; length: 13; size: NA; CDR3: CASSARGDTEAFF; DNA: TGTGCCAGTAGCGCCAGGGGAGACACTGAAGCTTTCTTT
V: TRBV28; J: TRBJ2-3; D: NA; length: 15; size: many; CDR3: CASTRTGPATDTQYF; DNA: TGTGCCAGCACCCGGACGGGCCCGGCCACAGATACGCAGTATTTT
V: TRBV7-2; J: TRBJ2-5; D: NA; length: 16; size: NA; CDR3: CASSLALGGARGTQYF; DNA: TGTGCCAGCAGCTTAGCGCTTGGCGGGGCCCGGGGGACCCAGTACTTC
V: TRBV6-2/TRBV6-3; J: TRBJ2-1; D: TRBD2; length: 14; size: NA; CDR3: CASSSTSPRGEQFF; DNA: TGTGCCAGCAGCTCGACTAGCCCTCGTGGTGAGCAGTTCTTC
V: TRBV7-3; J: TRBJ2-2; D: TRBD2; length: 18; size: few; CDR3: CASSLGASGRAYTGELFF; DNA: TGTGCCAGCAGCTTAGGGGCCAGCGGGAGGGCCTACACCGGGGAGCTGTTTTTT
V: TRBV5-1; J: TRBJ2-2; D: TRBD2; length: 20; size: few; CDR3: CASSPHGGALAGKNTGELFF; DNA: TGCGCCAGCAGCCCCCACGGGGGGGCACTAGCGGGGAAGAACACCGGGGAGCTGTTTTTT
V: TRBV20-1; J: TRBJ2-5; D: NA; length: 11; size: NA; CDR3: CSASNEETQYF; DNA: TGCAGTGCTAGCAATGAAGAGACCCAGTACTTC
V: TRBV6-1; J: TRBJ2-6; D: NA; length: 16; size: NA; CDR3: CASRPDRNSGANVLTF; DNA: TGTGCCAGCAGGCCGGATAGGAACTCTGGGGCCAACGTCCTGACTTTC
V: TRBV7-9; J: TRBJ1-6; D: NA; length: 14; size: NA; CDR3: CASSFRESNSPLHF; DNA: TGTGCCAGCAGCTTCCGAGAGAGCAATTCACCCCTCCACTTT
V: TRBV12-3/TRBV12-4; J: TRBJ2-5; D: TRBD1; length: 15; size: many; CDR3: CASSLFGQGIQTQYF; DNA: TGTGCCAGCAGTTTATTTGGACAGGGTATACAGACCCAGTACTTC
V: TRBV12-3/TRBV12-4; J: TRBJ2-5; D: TRBD2; length: 14; size: many; CDR3: CASRPSGRNETQYF; DNA: TGTGCCAGCAGACCTAGCGGGAGGAATGAGACCCAGTACTTC
V: TRBV29-1; J: TRBJ1-1; D: NA; length: 13; size: NA; CDR3: CSVRTSLATEAFF; DNA: TGCAGCGTTCGGACCAGCCTGGCCACTGAAGCTTTCTTT
V: TRBV6-6; J: TRBJ1-5; D: NA; length: 13; size: many; CDR3: CASSQGMNQPQHF; DNA: TGTGCCAGCAGTCAAGGGATGAATCAGCCCCAGCATTTT
V: TRBV12-3/TRBV12-4; J: TRBJ2-2; D: NA; length: 12; size: many; CDR3: CASSSGSGELFF; DNA: TGTGCCAGCAGTTCGGGGTCCGGGGAGCTGTTTTTT
V: TRBV12-3/TRBV12-4; J: TRBJ1-1; D: NA; length: 13; size: many; CDR3: CASSTLGTGEAFF; DNA: TGTGCCAGCAGTACCTTGGGCACAGGTGAAGCTTTCTTT
V: TRBV11-3; J: TRBJ2-1; D: NA; length: 13; size: few; CDR3: CASTPMGSNEQFF; DNA: TGTGCCAGCACCCCCATGGGGAGTAATGAGCAGTTCTTC
V: TRBV19; J: TRBJ2-7; D: NA; length: 11; size: few; CDR3: CASSIRDEQYF; DNA: TGTGCCAGTAGTATCAGGGACGAGCAGTACTTC
V: TRBV11-2; J: TRBJ2-4; D: NA; length: 13; size: NA; CDR3: CASRSIAKNIQYF; DNA: TGTGCCAGCAGGTCAATAGCCAAAAACATTCAGTACTTC
V: TRBV7-2; J: TRBJ2-3; D: NA; length: 15; size: many; CDR3: CASSLEGWGTDTQYF; DNA: TGTGCCAGCAGCTTAGAGGGCTGGGGCACAGATACGCAGTATTTT
V: TRBV7-9; J: TRBJ1-6; D: NA; length: 15; size: NA; CDR3: CASSFPGTVNSPLHF; DNA: TGTGCCAGCAGCTTTCCCGGGACTGTTAATTCACCCCTCCACTTT
V: TRBV27; J: TRBJ2-7; D: TRBD1; length: 18; size: many; CDR3: CASSHIARDREGSYEQYF; DNA: TGTGCCAGCAGTCATATAGCCCGGGACAGGGAGGGATCCTACGAGCAGTACTTC